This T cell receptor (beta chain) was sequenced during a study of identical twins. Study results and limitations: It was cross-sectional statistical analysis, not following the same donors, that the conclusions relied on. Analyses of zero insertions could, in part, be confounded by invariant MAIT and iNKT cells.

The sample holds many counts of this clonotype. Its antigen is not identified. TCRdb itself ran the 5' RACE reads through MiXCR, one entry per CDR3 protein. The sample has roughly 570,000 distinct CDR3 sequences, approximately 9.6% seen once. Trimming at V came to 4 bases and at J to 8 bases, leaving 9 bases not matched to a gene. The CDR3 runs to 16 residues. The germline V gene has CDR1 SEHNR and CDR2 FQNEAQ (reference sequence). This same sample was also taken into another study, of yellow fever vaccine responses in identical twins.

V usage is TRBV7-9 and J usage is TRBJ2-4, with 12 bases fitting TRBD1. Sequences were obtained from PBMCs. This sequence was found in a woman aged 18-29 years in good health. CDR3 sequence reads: CASSSGTGGRTDIQYF. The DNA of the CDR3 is TGTGCCAGCAGCTCCGGGACAGGGGGCAGAACGGACATTCAGTACTTC.